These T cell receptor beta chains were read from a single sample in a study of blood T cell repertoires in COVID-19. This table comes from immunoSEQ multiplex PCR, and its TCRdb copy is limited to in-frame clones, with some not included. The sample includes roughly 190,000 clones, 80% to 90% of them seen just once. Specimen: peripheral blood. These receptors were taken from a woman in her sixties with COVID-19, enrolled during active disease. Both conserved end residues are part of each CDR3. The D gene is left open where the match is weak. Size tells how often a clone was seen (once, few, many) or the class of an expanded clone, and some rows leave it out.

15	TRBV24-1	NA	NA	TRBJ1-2	TGTGCCACCAGTGATTCGGGAGGCTTTAACTATGGCTACACCTTC	CATSDSGGFNYGYTF
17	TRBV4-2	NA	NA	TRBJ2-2	TGTGCCAGCAGCCAAGATCCCGACAACGCGTGGAACGGGGAGCTGTTTTTT	CASSQDPDNAWNGELFF
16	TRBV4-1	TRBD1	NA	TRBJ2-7	TGCGCCAGCAGCCCCACAGGGGGACCCTTACGATACGAGCAGTACTTC	CASSPTGGPLRYEQYF
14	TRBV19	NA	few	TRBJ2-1	TGTGCCAGTACCTCTAGCCGGAGGGGTAATGAGCAGTTCTTC	CASTSSRRGNEQFF
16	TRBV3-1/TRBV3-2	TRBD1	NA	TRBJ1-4	TGTGCCAGCAGCCAACGCTCCGGGACAGGGAATGAAAAACTGTTTTTT	CASSQRSGTGNEKLFF
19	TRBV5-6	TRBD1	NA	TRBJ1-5	TGTGCCAGCAGCTTGTATGGTTTAGGACAGGGGGCTGACAATCAGCCCCAGCATTTT	CASSLYGLGQGADNQPQHF
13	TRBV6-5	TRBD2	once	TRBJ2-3	TGTGCCAGCTCCGGGACTAGTGCTTATACGCAGTATTTT	CASSGTSAYTQYF
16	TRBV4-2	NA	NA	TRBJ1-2	TGTGCCAGCAGCCAAACTGCGACAGCATCCTTTCATGGCTACACCTTC	CASSQTATASFHGYTF
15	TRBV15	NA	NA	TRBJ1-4	TGTGCCACCAGCAGAGTTCGGGCAACTAATGAAAAACTGTTTTTT	CATSRVRATNEKLFF
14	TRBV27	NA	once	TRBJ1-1	TGTGCCAGCAGTTTAGCGGGGGGCTGGACTGAAGCTTTCTTT	CASSLAGGWTEAFF
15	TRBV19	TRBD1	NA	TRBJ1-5	TGTGCCAGTAGTACCCAGACAGGGGAGAGTCAGCCCCAGCATTTT	CASSTQTGESQPQHF
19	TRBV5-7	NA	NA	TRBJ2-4	TGTGCCAGCAGCGACTACCTGGGCAAAACACCGTTAGCCAAAAACATTCAGTACTTC	CASSDYLGKTPLAKNIQYF
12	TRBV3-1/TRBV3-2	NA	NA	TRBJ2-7	TGTGCCAGCTCACAGTACGGGAACGAGCAGTACTTC	CASSQYGNEQYF
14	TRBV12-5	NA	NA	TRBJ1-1	TGTGCTAGTGGTTTGGGCAGTACGAACACTGAAGCTTTCTTT	CASGLGSTNTEAFF
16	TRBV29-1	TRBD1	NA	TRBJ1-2	TGCAGCGTGGACAGGGCGGTGGGTGCCGCTAACTATGGCTACACCTTC	CSVDRAVGAANYGYTF
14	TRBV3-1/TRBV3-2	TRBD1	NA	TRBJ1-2	TGTGCCAGCAGCCACATACAGGGGAACTATGGCTACACCTTC	CASSHIQGNYGYTF
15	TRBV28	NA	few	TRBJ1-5	TGTGCCAGCAGCCTGAAGTGGCATAGCAATCAGCCCCAGCATTTT	CASSLKWHSNQPQHF
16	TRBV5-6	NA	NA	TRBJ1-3	TGTGCCAGCAGCTTGTACACGGAGATGAGAGGAAACACCATATATTTT	CASSLYTEMRGNTIYF
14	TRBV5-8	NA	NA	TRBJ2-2	TGTGCCAGCAGCTTGATGGAGGTCACCGGGGAGCTGTTTTTT	CASSLMEVTGELFF
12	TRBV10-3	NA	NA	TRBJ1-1	TGTGCCGTCGTTTTCCCCACAGGGGAAGCTTTCTTT	CAVVFPTGEAFF
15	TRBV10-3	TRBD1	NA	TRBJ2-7	TGTGCCATCAGCACGACCGGGACAGAAGGAACCGAGCAGTACTTC	CAISTTGTEGTEQYF
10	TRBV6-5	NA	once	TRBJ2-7	TGTGCCAGCGGCACGTACGAGCAGTACTTC	CASGTYEQYF
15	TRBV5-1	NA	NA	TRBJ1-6	TGCGCCAGCAGCTCGGACAGCTCCTATAATTCACCCCTCCACTTT	CASSSDSSYNSPLHF